The 14 T cell receptor beta chains in this list originate from one sample, sequenced in a study of blood T cell repertoires in COVID-19. Profiling relied on immunoSEQ multiplex PCR, and the TCRdb table lists in-frame clones only, not all of them. The sample records around 67,000 clones, about 80% being singletons. Sequencing used peripheral blood. These receptors all stem from an older woman with acute or convalescent COVID-19.

The rearrangement links TRBV5-1 to TRBJ1-1, with 8 bases fitting TRBD1. CDR1 SGHRS and CDR2 YFSETQ come from the germline V gene. V shed 4 bases, J shed 1 base, and the junction held 9 bases outside the gene matches. The CDR3 runs to 16 residues. The CDR3 region is CASSPKMQGANTEAFF. CDR3 coding DNA: TGCGCCAGCAGCCCAAAAATGCAGGGGGCGAACACTGAAGCTTTCTTT.

V is TRBV29-1 and J is TRBJ1-1; 9 bases agree with TRBD1. V lost 5 bases to trimming and J lost 5 bases; unmatched junction nucleotides: 9. Germline CDR1 is SQVTM and CDR2 is ANQGSEA. The CDR3 spans 14 residues. CDR3 sequence (DNA): TGCAGCGTTACAGGGGGCCTTTTAGGGACTGAAGCTTTCTTT. As protein: CSVTGGLLGTEAFF.

The rearrangement uses TRBV20-1 and TRBJ2-7, with D possibly TRBD1 on 6 matching bases. The CDR3 is made up of 11 amino acids. The V and J ends lost 6 bases and 3 bases respectively, with 9 bases between them. Germline values: CDR1 DFQATT, CDR2 SNEGSKA (reference sequence). CDR3 loop: CSAKTGYEQYF. The DNA for the CDR3 is TGCAGTGCCAAGACAGGCTACGAGCAGTACTTC.

The genes are TRBV7-2 and TRBJ2-3; 9 bases agree with TRBD1. The CDR3 sequence is 14 residues long. CDR1 and CDR2 (germline): SGHTA, FQGNSA. Unmatched junction bases numbered 4, after V lost 5 bases and J lost 4 bases. CDR3 nucleotide sequence: TGTGCCAGCAGCCTGGACAGGGGCGCAGATACGCAGTATTTT. Protein sequence: CASSLDRGADTQYF.

The V and J genes are TRBV12-3 or TRBV12-4 and TRBJ1-2; no reliable D call. CDR3 length equals 11 residues. The V end was cut by 8 bases, the J end by 8 bases, with 12 bases between. The CDR3 spells CASSPGRGYTF. CDR3 coding DNA: TGTGCCAGCTCCCCCGGGAGGGGCTACACCTTC.

This clone was counted only a few times. The chain joins TRBV4-2 to TRBJ1-2; 10 bases are a match to TRBD1. This CDR3 has 16 amino acids. V shed 1 base and J 8 bases; nucleotides not matched to a gene: 10. Germline loops: CDR1 LGHNA, CDR2 YNFKEQ. CDR3 coding DNA: TGTGCCAGCAGCCAAGTTATGGGACAGGGGTATCGGGGCTACACCTTC. Translated, it gives CASSQVMGQGYRGYTF.

The rearrangement links TRBV27 to TRBJ1-5; D is perhaps TRBD1 (5 bases). There are 14 residues in the CDR3. The germline V gene encodes CDR1 MNHEY and CDR2 SMNVEV (reference sequence). Trimming left V 7 bases short and J 3 bases short, with 13 bases between. The CDR3 spells CASIHGGSNQPQHF. CDR3 in DNA: TGTGCCAGCATTCACGGGGGGTCCAATCAGCCCCAGCATTTT.

The gene calls are TRBV7-9 and TRBJ1-1; 7 bases match TRBD1. Germline trimming cut 1 base from V and 2 bases from J; bases unmatched to any gene: 4. The CDR3 length is 15 residues. Germline V lookup: CDR1 SEHNR, CDR2 FQNEAQ (reference sequence). The chain's CDR3 is CASSLEGAENTEAFF. The CDR3 DNA reads as TGTGCCAGCAGCTTAGAGGGGGCGGAAAACACTGAAGCTTTCTTT. The entire variable domain, with the rest obtained from reference TRBV7-9 and TRBJ1-1, is as follows: DTGVSQNPRHKITKRGQNVTFRCDPISEHNRLYWYRQTLGQGPEFLTYFQNEAQLEKSRLLSDRFSAERPKGSFSTLEIQRTEQGDSAMYLCASSLEGAENTEAFFGQGTRLTVV.

This clone has a handful of counts. At one end, the junction sequence differs from germline, possibly due to a read error. The rearrangement joins TRBV5-5 to TRBJ1-6, with D tentatively TRBD1 (5 bases). Looked up from germline, CDR1 is SGHKS and CDR2 is YYEKEE (reference sequence). This CDR3 is built from 14 residues. CDR3 in DNA: TGTGCCAGCAGGTTGGGGACGGGAAATTCACCCCTCCACTTT. The encoded protein is CASRLGTGNSPLHF.

For the CDR3, the DNA is TGTGCCAGCAGGATACAGGGTTTGAACACTGAAGCTTTCTTT. Translating gives CASRIQGLNTEAFF. The chain carries TRBV6-6 and TRBJ1-1; perhaps TRBD1 as D (6 bases). CDR1 MNHNY and CDR2 SVGAGI come from the germline V gene (reference sequence). V was clipped by 6 bases and J by 0 bases, with 11 bases between them. There are 14 residues in the CDR3.

The J gene is TRBJ1-2, the V gene TRBV10-2; no clear D. V was clipped by 0 bases and J by 5 bases, with 7 bases between them. The germline V gene encodes CDR1 WSHSY and CDR2 SAAADI. CDR3 length: 13 amino acids. The chain's CDR3 is CASSESRGYGYTF. The CDR3 nucleotides read TGCGCCAGCAGTGAGTCGAGAGGTTATGGCTACACCTTC.

This clone was recorded a few times. V usage is TRBV19 and J usage is TRBJ1-6; D not resolved. V lost 6 bases to trimming and J lost 0 bases, with 6 bases between them. CDR1 and CDR2 from the germline V gene are LNHDA and SQIVND (reference sequence). The CDR3 sequence is 14 residues long. CDR3: CASRESSYNSPLHF. Here the CDR3 DNA reads TGTGCCAGTAGGGAGAGCTCCTATAATTCACCCCTCCACTTT.

The chain joins TRBV7-9 to TRBJ2-7; D is unclear. The CDR3 length is 14 residues. V was trimmed by 1 base and J by 1 base, leaving 8 bases between them. The V gene's germline CDR1 is SEHNR and CDR2 FQNEAQ (reference sequence). CDR3 in amino acids: CASSLGLQSYEQYF. DNA of the CDR3: TGTGCCAGCAGCTTAGGACTCCAGTCCTACGAGCAGTACTTC.

The V gene is TRBV10-2, the J gene TRBJ2-7; maybe TRBD2 (5 bases). Trimming removed 3 bases from V and 2 bases from J, with 14 bases in between. The CDR3 is made up of 15 amino acids. The germline CDR1 and CDR2 sequences are WSHSY and SAAADI. CDR3 nucleotides: TGCGCCAGCAGTGACCCCAGCCTGGGAGCCTACGAGCAGTACTTC. This sequence encodes CASSDPSLGAYEQYF.